This entry lists 3 T cell receptor beta chains sequenced from one sample in a study of CD8 T cells in ankylosing spondylitis. General study results and limits: A motif of eight highly homologous TCR beta variants was seen as apparently characteristic of ankylosing spondylitis blood.

A single record per CDR3 protein comes from TCRdb applying MiXCR to the 5' RACE reads. This table has 750,000 to 850,000 distinct CDR3 sequences, approximately 10% appearing once. These receptors are not linked to any known antigen. The sequencing input was blood, either unsorted or a sorted T cell fraction (not recorded which). These receptors were taken from a male donor with ankylosing spondylitis.

This clonotype was picked up a small number of times. CDR3 residues: CSVADSGSGTDTQYF. Here the CDR3 DNA reads TGCAGCGTTGCTGATAGCGGGAGTGGCACAGATACGCAGTATTTT. This chain connects TRBV29-1 to TRBJ2-3, with TRBD2 matching over 9 bases. CDR3 length: 15 amino acids. Per the germline V gene, CDR1 is SQVTM and CDR2 is ANQGSEA. The trim removed 4 bases at V and 1 base at J, leaving 6 bases unmatched.

The table lists this clonotype with many counts. The J gene is TRBJ2-5, the V gene TRBV28, with D unclear. Between the trimmed V and J ends, which lost 4 bases and 7 bases, there was a span of 16 bases. CDR1 is MDHEN, CDR2 SYDVKM, per germline. There are 14 residues in the CDR3. CDR3 residues: CASSSHSTPLTQYF. The CDR3 DNA reads as TGTGCCAGCAGTTCTCACAGTACACCTCTGACCCAGTACTTC.

Many counts were recorded for this clonotype. This chain connects TRBV20-1 to TRBJ2-5, with 11 positions matching TRBD2. The V segment lost 4 bases and the J segment 5 bases; nucleotides outside the gene matches: 6. Germline-derived CDR1 and CDR2 are DFQATT and SNEGSKA (reference sequence). This CDR3 is built from 14 residues. This chain's CDR3 is CSATPSGRWETQYF. The CDR3 DNA follows: TGCAGTGCTACACCTAGCGGGAGGTGGGAGACCCAGTACTTC.